This TCR beta chain was sequenced for a study of cytomegalovirus exposure and HLA in healthy donors. PCR used 60 Vbeta primers and 13 Jbeta primers. TCRdb's table, derived via immunoSEQ multiplex PCR, lists solely in-frame clones and lacks some. The table lists 180,000 or so clones, 76% of them singletons, with 0.6% to 0.9% in the top ten. Study conclusions and caveats: There were several of the most significant clusters that appeared linked to common viral pathogens in a later analysis. The authors listed 150 to 200 TCR beta chains as cytomegalovirus-associated. As was reported, the classifier diagnosed cytomegalovirus status with high specificity and sensitivity.

This CDR3 region has 18 residues. CDR1 LGHNA and CDR2 YNFKEQ come from the germline V gene. Trimming cost V 0 bases and J 0 bases, with 17 bases left between them. Notes on this clone: The target antigen is unknown.

The sequence was obtained from a female donor in good health and CMV-seronegative. The sequencing sample was made of PBMCs. This chain uses TRBV4-2 with TRBJ1-2; tentative D call: TRBD1 (5 bases). As DNA, the CDR3 is TGTGCCAGCAGCCAAGATCTACCAGGGATACAAGCTAACTATGGCTACACCTTC. As protein: CASSQDLPGIQANYGYTF.